This TCR beta chain was sequenced in a study of blood T cell dynamics during melanoma immunotherapy. The sample's time point: week 3, after first cycle of checkpoint inhibitor. This clone has only a few counts. Using immunoSEQ multiplex PCR, the repertoire was profiled, and TCRdb retains in-frame clones only, with some absent. The sample has around 10,000 clones, over 80% seen once; the top ten hold about 6.9%. Sample: blood, taken from a patient treated with checkpoint blockade. The receptor was isolated from a human donor with melanoma.

CDR3 loop: CSVERNYGYTF. CDR3 nucleotides: TGCAGCGTTGAAAGGAATTATGGCTACACCTTC. The rearrangement joins TRBV29-1 to TRBJ1-2; D gene unclear. Germline V gene data show CDR1 as SQVTM and CDR2 as ANQGSEA. Trimming took 2 bases from V and 5 from J, leaving 6 bases between them. This CDR3 contains 11 residues.